Each of the 19 T cell receptor beta chains below was sequenced from the same sample in a study of T cells after yellow fever vaccination. MiXCR, run by TCRdb on the 5' RACE reads, gives a single entry per CDR3 protein. The table has about 370,000 distinct CDR3 sequences, 9.5% to 13% seen once. The input for sequencing was PBMCs, taken on the day of the first yellow fever vaccination. All receptors come from a man aged 18 to 30 who received the YFV17D yellow fever vaccine.

This chain uses TRBV20-1 with TRBJ1-2; D is unresolved. Trimming took 0 bases from V and 4 from J, leaving 15 bases between them. Germline V gene sequence: CDR1 DFQATT, CDR2 SNEGSKA (reference sequence). The CDR3 runs 15 residues. This chain's CDR3 is CSARDGSGASYGYTF. The CDR3 coding sequence is TGCAGTGCTAGAGATGGGTCCGGAGCCTCCTATGGCTACACCTTC.

The chain is built from TRBV9 and TRBJ1-2; D may be TRBD1 (5 bases). This CDR3 region has 14 residues. In germline, CDR1 is SGDLS, CDR2 YYNGEE. Trimming cost V 1 base and J 0 bases, with 7 bases left between them. The CDR3 nucleotides read TGTGCCAGCAGCGTAATGACAGCTAACTATGGCTACACCTTC. It specifies CASSVMTANYGYTF.

The V and J genes are TRBV7-9 and TRBJ2-7; 7 positions agree with TRBD1. This CDR3 is 14 amino acids long. Germline loops: CDR1 SEHNR, CDR2 FQNEAQ (reference sequence). V was pared by 5 bases and J by 4 bases, with 8 bases of the junction left unmatched. CDR3 loop: CASSLGTELYEQYV. CDR3 sequence (DNA): TGTGCCAGCAGCCTGGGGACAGAACTATACGAGCAGTACGTC.

This clonotype was observed a handful of times. CDR3 DNA: TGCAGTGCTGCAGAAAATTCACCCCTCCACTTT. This encodes CSAAENSPLHF. The chain employs TRBV20-1 and TRBJ1-6; D remains unclear. CDR3 length: 11 residues. V dropped 5 bases and J dropped 7 bases, with 6 bases sitting between them. Germline assignment: CDR1 DFQATT and CDR2 SNEGSKA (reference sequence).

This clonotype was seen a few times. This CDR3 is CASSQDRVSEQFF. In DNA, the CDR3 is TGTGCCAGCAGCCAAGATCGCGTTAGCGAGCAGTTCTTC. V usage is TRBV3-1 and J usage is TRBJ2-1; D not certain. The CDR3 is made up of 13 amino acids. Deletions cut 0 bases from V and 10 bases from J, with 10 bases between. CDR1 is LGHDT and CDR2 is YNNKEL in the germline V gene (reference sequence).

The sample holds a few counts of this clonotype. The rearrangement joins TRBV12-3 or TRBV12-4 to TRBJ2-7; a weak D match, TRBD1 (5 bases). V shed 0 bases and J shed 2 bases, with 11 bases lying between them. This CDR3 spans 15 amino acids. The CDR3: CASSLARTSTYEQYF. The CDR3 nucleotides are TGTGCCAGCAGTTTAGCAAGGACAAGCACCTACGAGCAGTACTTC.

This clonotype was counted between two and nine times. The V and J genes are TRBV6-5 and TRBJ2-2, with a possible D match to TRBD2 (6 bases). Per germline, CDR1 MNHEY and CDR2 SVGAGI. With 2 bases removed from V and 1 base from J, the gap between germline ends came to 11 bases. This CDR3 comprises 16 residues. The CDR3 here is CASSYGGSGNTGELFF. DNA for the CDR3: TGTGCCAGCAGTTACGGGGGGTCGGGGAACACCGGGGAGCTGTTTTTT.

The chain joins TRBV9 to TRBJ1-2, with D perhaps matching TRBD1 (6 bases). The V end was cut by 3 bases, the J end by 4 bases, with 16 bases between. Germline V gives CDR1 SGDLS, CDR2 YYNGEE. The CDR3 extends over 15 amino acids. CDR3 protein: CASSGGTQPFYGYTF. In DNA, the CDR3 is TGTGCCAGCAGCGGTGGGACACAACCTTTCTATGGCTACACCTTC.

This rearrangement joins TRBV12-3 or TRBV12-4 to TRBJ1-1, with 9 nucleotides matching TRBD1. The V segment lost 6 bases and the J segment 1 base; nucleotides outside the gene matches: 6. The CDR3 consists of 15 residues. CDR3 residues: CASRPDRGWNTEAFF. CDR3 in DNA: TGTGCCAGCAGACCTGACAGGGGGTGGAACACTGAAGCTTTCTTT.

The V gene is TRBV7-6, the J gene TRBJ2-1; tentative D call: TRBD2 (5 bases). This CDR3 has 13 residues. Trimming pared 4 bases from V and 5 bases from J, leaving 9 bases between. Germline values: CDR1 SGHVS, CDR2 FNYEAQ. CDR3 nucleotides: TGTGCCAGCAGCTACGGGAACAACAATGAGCAGTTCTTC. It codes for CASSYGNNNEQFF.

This chain connects TRBV3-1 to TRBJ2-1; D gene unclear. Germline lookup yields CDR1 LGHDT and CDR2 YNNKEL (reference sequence). The V and J ends lost 3 bases and 7 bases respectively, with 10 bases between them. This CDR3 is built from 13 residues. As DNA, the CDR3 is TGTGCCAGCAGCCAGTCTCCGGAAAATGAGCAGTTCTTC. As protein: CASSQSPENEQFF.

This clonotype was seen only a few times. The V and J genes are TRBV29-1 and TRBJ1-2; 11 positions agree with TRBD1. Germline assignment: CDR1 SQVTM and CDR2 ANQGSEA. The CDR3 has 15 amino acids. V gave up 6 bases and J gave up 4 bases; unmatched junction bases: 10. In DNA, the CDR3 is TGCAGCGTCAACCGTCCCGGGACAGGGGGCTATGGCTACACCTTC. Its protein is CSVNRPGTGGYGYTF.

This clonotype was observed a few times. The gene calls are TRBV6-6 and TRBJ1-6; D uncertain. Per the germline V gene, CDR1 is MNHNY and CDR2 is SVGAGI (reference sequence). With 0 bases removed from V and 9 bases from J, the gap between germline ends came to 3 bases. The CDR3 consists of 12 residues. CDR3 coding DNA: TGTGCCAGCAGTTACTCTCGTTCACCCCTCCACTTT. It codes for CASSYSRSPLHF.

The V and J genes are TRBV24-1 and TRBJ2-5; D may be TRBD1 (5 bases). Per the germline V gene, CDR1 is KGHDR and CDR2 is SFDVKD. Trimming removed 9 bases from V and 5 bases from J, with 18 bases in between. The CDR3 has 14 amino acids. The DNA of the CDR3 is TGTGCCACCCTGAGGTCGCAGGGCGAGGAGACCCAGTACTTC. This translates into CATLRSQGEETQYF.

This clonotype was counted only a few times. The rearrangement joins TRBV6-5 to TRBJ2-7; D unclear. Between the trimmed V and J ends, which lost 6 bases and 6 bases, there was a span of 15 bases. CDR1 is MNHEY and CDR2 is SVGAGI in the germline V gene. The CDR3 spans 13 residues. The CDR3 is CASSPFESGEQYF. The CDR3 nucleotides read TGTGCCAGCAGCCCCTTCGAGTCAGGCGAGCAGTACTTC.

The sample holds many counts of this clonotype. The CDR3 here is CASSYPRSGKSYNEQFF. In nucleotides, the CDR3 is TGTGCCAGCAGTTACCCAAGGTCAGGGAAGAGCTACAATGAGCAGTTCTTC. The chain has TRBV6-5 and TRBJ2-1; D possibly corresponds to TRBD1 (5 bases). Germline V gives CDR1 MNHEY, CDR2 SVGAGI. Trimming removed 2 bases at V and 3 bases at J, with 17 bases between. This CDR3 spans 17 amino acids.

In this sample, this clonotype turned up a few times. The chain couples TRBV20-1 to TRBJ2-5, with 8 bases lining up with TRBD2. V gave up 0 bases and J gave up 5 bases; unmatched junction bases: 8. This CDR3 contains 15 residues. Germline V gene data show CDR1 as DFQATT and CDR2 as SNEGSKA (reference sequence). DNA of the CDR3: TGCAGTGCTAGAGATCCCGGGGGGGCCGGTGAGACCCAGTACTTC. Translated, it gives CSARDPGGAGETQYF.

Comment on this clonotype: Compared with germline, one end of the junction differs, possibly owing to a read error. The CDR3 DNA reads as TGCGTCAGCAGTCAACAGCAGGGCCAAGCAGAGACCCAGTACTTC. This gives the protein CVSSQQQGQAETQYF. The rearrangement joins TRBV23-1 to TRBJ2-5; tentatively, D is TRBD1 (5 bases). TRBV23-1 belongs to the ORF category, with a function that is uncertain. The length of the CDR3 is 15 residues.

The V gene is TRBV6-1, the J gene TRBJ1-2; 7 bases are a match to TRBD1. The CDR3 length is 17 residues. Germline values: CDR1 MNHNS, CDR2 SASEGT. The V gene end was trimmed by 1 base and the J gene end by 4 bases; junction bases not matched to a gene: 12. The CDR3 reads CASSEDQTGKKIYGYTF. CDR3 sequence (DNA): TGTGCCAGCAGTGAAGATCAGACAGGGAAAAAGATCTATGGCTACACCTTC.